The present T cell receptor beta chain was sequenced within a study of blood T cells in healthy people across ages (dated by TCRdb to between 2014 and 2017). In terms of the full investigation: In model experiments, template switching captured roughly one uniquely barcoded TCR beta cDNA molecule for every two T cells. To track age-related changes in TCR beta repertoire diversity, the study relied on deep sequencing normalized with unique cDNA molecular identifiers. Four age groups were formed from the donors: young (average approximately 15 years), middle-aged (approximately 42), aged (62) and long-lived (around 82). Donors of different ages were randomly distributed across sequencing lanes to avoid experimental bias. Using the same blood draw, the study looked at two additional independent replicas of 1 million unique cDNA reads for two donors, one aged 18 to 30 and the other aged 80 or older. Broader findings and caveats from the paper: Because donor CMV infection status was unknown, age-related changes in expanded clonotypes were potentially confounded. The long-lived group showed more naive CD4+ T cells, fewer expanded clones and increased TCR diversity than the aged group, suggesting age selection. Since profiling was done on bulk unsorted PBMCs, naive and antigen-experienced compartments could not be conclusively compared. Estimates of total diversity from one million sequenced T cells were regarded as lower bounds and underestimates. There was a strong correlation between observed TCR beta diversity and the percentage of naive T cells measured by flow cytometry. Observed TCR beta diversity per million T cells fell roughly linearly with age, and a significant reduction was already apparent by age roughly 41.

Library construction relied on 5' RACE. TCRdb lists the instrument as Illumina HiSeq 2500. A second PCR of about 7 to 12 cycles was performed with a sample-barcoded 5' primer and a J-beta primer mix. A unique molecular identifier was introduced onto each TCR beta cDNA molecule by a template-switch 5' adaptor carrying 12 random nucleotides. Each sample yielded at least 2.5 million CDR3-containing paired-end reads. The Mint cDNA synthesis kit, primed by a TRBC-specific oligonucleotide, was used to synthesize first-strand cDNA from all RNA. Following uracil-DNA glycosylase treatment, a first 18-cycle PCR with universal primers M1SS and BC2_uni_R was performed on all cDNA. Regarding the original processing steps: Each sample was normalized by randomly selecting 1 million high-quality reads, each carrying a distinct molecular identifier. Reads sharing molecular identifiers were discarded rather than binned into consensus sequences. MiTCR, run with a Q25 quality threshold and the strictest error-elimination algorithm, handled CDR3 identification, clonotype clustering and error correction. A nonparametric unseen species model with Euler transformation was used to estimate lower-bound total TCR beta diversity. TCRdb redid the processing of the public reads, applying fastp at Q25 and MiXCR, and retained in-frame beta chains. For every CDR3 protein sequence, its rows merge into one entry that carries the most common genes and DNA. TCRdb, rather than the study authors, made the V and J calls. The sample has hundreds of thousands of distinct CDR3 sequences on record, roughly 50% of them singletons. Clones ranked in the top ten supply roughly 37% of the sample.

Systemically healthy Caucasian individuals from Russia, 35 to 50 in total and aged about 6 to 95 years, were included as donors. Roughly 9.5 milliliters of peripheral blood were drawn from each donor into EDTA-treated Vacutainer tubes. Ficoll-Paque density-gradient centrifugation was used to isolate PBMCs, with at least 6.5 million per sample. Total RNA, at least 5 micrograms per sample, was extracted from PBMCs with Trizol reagent. The percentages of naive CD45RAhigh/CD27high T cells were determined by flow cytometry on a PBMC aliquot from every donor. Including cysteine and phenylalanine, the CDR3 has 16 amino acids. The sequence is cut down to CDR3 DNA, 48 bases in frame from base 1. According to the germline V gene, CDR1 reads MNHEY and CDR2 reads SVGAGI. Details on this clonotype: No cognate antigen has been identified for it. Base qualities are not provided; no much larger clone lies one nucleotide away.

The material sequenced was blood. The chain couples TRBV6-5 to TRBJ2-7, and 8 junction bases match TRBD1. Gene TRBJ2-5 matches the end of the DNA better, so the J call may be wrong. This sequence was found in a man older than 75 in good health. In nucleotides, the sequence is TGTGCCAGCAGTTACTTTGGACAGGGTCTTCAGGGGACCCAGTACTTC. The encoded protein is CASSYFGQGLQGTQYF.